A selection of T cell receptor beta chains follows, all from one sample in a study of control samples from healthy donors and cancer patients. This table comes from immunoSEQ multiplex PCR, and its TCRdb copy is limited to in-frame clones, with some not included. The sample holds 100,000 to 150,000 clones, approximately 92% seen once. Sequences were obtained from PBMCs. The receptors here all came from a man older than 75 with head and neck cancer. Each CDR3 is given with its conserved first and last residue. D genes are given only for firm matches. Size is stated for part of the rows, as once, few or many counts, or as a class when the clone is expanded.

j_call	clone_size	d_call	v_call	cdr3_aa	cdr3_nt
TRBJ1-6	NA	NA	TRBV10-3	CAISGERRSYNSPLHF	TGTGCCATCAGTGGAGAACGGCGGTCCTATAATTCACCCCTCCACTTT
TRBJ2-7	NA	TRBD2	TRBV6-5	CASKEGLAPLNEQYF	TGTGCCAGCAAAGAGGGACTAGCGCCCTTGAACGAGCAGTACTTC
TRBJ1-1	NA	TRBD1	TRBV6-5	CASRIAGGENTEAFF	TGTGCCAGCAGGATAGCAGGGGGAGAGAACACTGAAGCTTTCTTT
TRBJ1-1	NA	NA	TRBV6-1	CASSEVVNTEAFF	TGTGCCAGCAGTGAAGTGGTGAACACTGAAGCTTTCTTT
TRBJ1-5	NA	NA	TRBV5-1	CASSLEGQPQHF	TGCGCCAGCAGCTTGGAAGGTCAGCCCCAGCATTTT
TRBJ1-3	once	NA	TRBV9	CASRESSGNTIYF	TGTGCCAGCAGAGAGAGCTCTGGAAACACCATATATTTT
TRBJ1-5	NA	NA	TRBV7-9	CASSSGEDQPQHF	TGTGCCAGCAGCTCGGGCGAGGATCAGCCCCAGCATTTT
TRBJ1-1	NA	NA	TRBV6-2/TRBV6-3	CASSVQFSEAFF	TGTGCCAGCAGTGTGCAGTTCTCTGAAGCTTTCTTT
TRBJ1-3	NA	NA	TRBV7-2	CASRLQGGGNTIYF	TGTGCCAGCAGACTCCAGGGTGGTGGAAACACCATATATTTT
TRBJ1-6	NA	NA	TRBV2	CASSDGRPLHF	TGTGCCAGCAGTGACGGGAGGCCCCTCCACTTT
TRBJ2-7	NA	NA	TRBV7-2	CASSLVQGEQYF	TGTGCCAGCAGCTTAGTCCAGGGAGAGCAGTACTTC
TRBJ2-6	NA	NA	TRBV27	CASSLLGSGANVLTF	TGTGCCAGCAGTTTATTGGGATCTGGGGCCAACGTCCTGACTTTC
TRBJ2-5	NA	TRBD1	TRBV2	CATSAQGAGGETQYF	TGTGCCACCTCGGCCCAGGGGGCTGGAGGAGAGACCCAGTACTTC
TRBJ1-2	NA	NA	TRBV5-1	CASSSEGVGGYTF	TGCGCCAGCAGCTCAGAGGGAGTGGGTGGCTACACCTTC
TRBJ1-1	NA	NA	TRBV18	CASSTTGDTEAFF	TGTGCCAGCTCAACGACAGGAGACACTGAAGCTTTCTTT
TRBJ2-7	NA	NA	TRBV3-1/TRBV3-2	CASSPSLRSDEQYF	TGTGCCAGCAGCCCGTCCCTTAGGAGTGACGAGCAGTACTTC
TRBJ2-7	NA	TRBD2	TRBV2	CASSATRGGYYEQYF	TGTGCCAGCAGTGCTACCCGGGGGGGGTACTACGAGCAGTACTTC
TRBJ1-2	NA	NA	TRBV11-1	CASSLARTSNYGYTF	TGTGCCAGCAGCTTAGCGCGGACCTCTAACTATGGCTACACCTTC
TRBJ2-7	NA	NA	TRBV18	CASSPDRPYEQYF	TGTGCCAGCTCACCTGACAGACCCTACGAGCAGTACTTC
TRBJ1-1	NA	NA	TRBV19	CASISTLNTEAFF	TGTGCCAGTATATCCACTTTGAACACTGAAGCTTTCTTT
TRBJ2-7	NA	NA	TRBV5-4	CASSFQASISYEQYF	TGTGCCAGCAGCTTCCAGGCGTCTATTTCCTACGAGCAGTACTTC
TRBJ1-2	NA	NA	TRBV24-1	CATSDPDRNYGYTF	TGTGCCACCAGTGATCCTGACAGAAACTATGGCTACACCTTC
TRBJ2-3	NA	NA	TRBV5-1	CASSTSRGSGTDTQYF	TGCGCCAGCAGCACCTCTCGCGGGTCGGGCACAGATACGCAGTATTTT
TRBJ2-5	NA	TRBD1	TRBV19	CASSSIHNRGLQQETQYF	TGCGCCAGTAGTTCCATTCATAACAGGGGGCTACAACAAGAGACCCAGTACTTC
TRBJ2-4	NA	NA	TRBV5-1	CASTLEGAKNIQYF	TGCGCCAGCACCCTAGAGGGGGCCAAAAACATTCAGTACTTC
TRBJ2-7	NA	TRBD2	TRBV6-5	CASSLAGAIYEQYF	TGTGCCAGCAGCCTAGCGGGGGCCATCTACGAGCAGTACTTC
TRBJ2-2	NA	NA	TRBV4-1	CASCSLNTGELFF	TGCGCCAGCTGTAGCCTGAACACCGGGGAGCTGTTTTTT
TRBJ2-5	NA	TRBD2	TRBV3-1/TRBV3-2	CASSTSMGGGETQYF	TGTGCCAGCAGTACATCCATGGGGGGGGGAGAGACCCAGTACTTC
TRBJ2-2	NA	NA	TRBV4-3	CASSHLRGLSNTGELFF	TGCGCCAGCAGCCACCTTCGGGGACTGTCGAACACCGGGGAGCTGTTTTTT
TRBJ2-1	once	TRBD2	TRBV18	CVGTRKGGPLPSYNEQFF	TGTGTGGGGACTAGGAAAGGGGGGCCTCTCCCGTCCTACAATGAGCAGTTCTTC
TRBJ1-2	NA	NA	TRBV3-1/TRBV3-2	CASSQGTADCTF	TGTGCCAGCAGCCAGGGAACAGCCGATTGCACCTTC
TRBJ1-2	NA	NA	TRBV4-3	CASSQVVGTNYGYTF	TGCGCCAGCAGCCAAGTGGTGGGAACTAACTATGGCTACACCTTC
TRBJ2-1	NA	NA	TRBV20-1	CSASGTTYNEQFF	TGCAGTGCTAGTGGGACAACATACAATGAGCAGTTCTTC
TRBJ1-6	NA	TRBD1	TRBV4-2	CASSARDRLNSPLHF	TGTGCCAGCAGCGCCAGGGACAGACTTAATTCACCCCTCCACTTT
TRBJ1-5	few	TRBD1	TRBV6-5	CASSSTGGQPQHF	TGTGCCAGCAGTTCGACAGGGGGTCAGCCCCAGCATTTT
TRBJ1-1	NA	NA	TRBV6-6	CASSYGGTGGEAFF	TGTGCCAGCAGTTACGGGGGTACCGGCGGGGAAGCTTTCTTT
TRBJ2-7	once	NA	TRBV12-3/TRBV12-4	CASRDSSYEQYF	TGTGCCAGCAGGGACAGCTCCTACGAGCAGTACTTC
TRBJ2-1	once	NA	TRBV15	CATSRADQNEQFF	TGTGCCACCAGCAGAGCCGACCAAAATGAGCAGTTCTTC
TRBJ2-7	NA	TRBD2	TRBV15	CATSILGTSADEQYF	TGTGCCACCAGCATCCTAGGGACTAGCGCCGACGAGCAGTACTTC
TRBJ2-3	NA	TRBD1	TRBV3-1/TRBV3-2	CASKVTGGTDTQYF	TGTGCCAGCAAGGTTACAGGGGGCACAGATACGCAGTATTTT
TRBJ1-1	NA	NA	TRBV19	CASSMLHWGGGAFF	TGTGCCAGTAGTATGCTTCATTGGGGAGGCGGTGCTTTCTTT
TRBJ2-7	NA	TRBD1	TRBV30	CAWSILGQGAYEQYF	TGTGCCTGGAGTATACTGGGACAGGGGGCCTACGAGCAGTACTTC
TRBJ1-1	NA	TRBD1	TRBV19	CASSLTGQVLNTEAFF	TGTGCCAGTAGTCTCACGGGACAGGTCCTGAACACTGAAGCTTTCTTT